This TCR beta chain was sequenced in a study of beta chain features in type 1 diabetes. Study-level results: Among type 1 diabetes patients, VDJ junctions had fewer insertions and more deletions. Researchers could not determine here whether HLA type influences TCRB rearrangement. Although PCR might favor shorter templates, it would do so equally in patients and controls.

Reverse transcription of all isolated RNA meant that expressed TCRB transcripts were sequenced. Naive, central memory and regulatory T cell samples came to a mean of roughly 4 million reads. Clones were read by immunoSEQ multiplex PCR, and TCRdb kept only the in-frame ones, dropping some. The table records almost 350,000 clones, 20% of them present only once. This CDR3 contains 17 residues. Germline V gives CDR1 SGHRS, CDR2 YFSETQ. Trimming stripped 3 bases from V and 9 bases from J, with 22 bases between. This clone came up a few times. Its specificity is not known. This sequence joins TRBV5-1 and TRBJ1-6; no definite D call. The source of this sequence is a woman in her late teens or twenties in good health. Specimen: naive CD4+ T cells from blood. The CDR3 spells CASSSHPSEGAPSPLHF. DNA for the CDR3: TGCGCCAGCAGCTCCCATCCCTCAGAGGGTGCTCCTTCACCCCTCCACTTT. Combining the CDR3 with reference TRBV5-1 and TRBJ1-6 gives the whole variable domain KAGVTQTPRYLIKTRGQQVTLSCSPISGHRSVSWYQQTPGQGLQFLFEYFSETQRNKGNFPGRFSGRQFSNSRSEMNVSTLELGDSALYLCASSSHPSEGAPSPLHFGNGTRLTVT.